These 20 T cell receptor beta chains were sequenced from one sample in a study of shared clonotypes between healthy human individuals. This table comes from immunoSEQ multiplex PCR, and its TCRdb copy is limited to in-frame clones, with some not included. The table records more than 1.2 million clones, approximately 98.5% of them present only once. The sequenced material came from naive CD4+ T cells sorted from blood. Subset described: CD45RA+ positively selected. The receptors were gathered from a man aged 30-40 years in good health.

The V call is TRBV25-1, the J call TRBJ2-1; 11 bases map to TRBD2. The V segment lost 2 bases and the J segment 6 bases; nucleotides outside the gene matches: 3. The germline CDR1 and CDR2 sequences are MGHDK and SYGVNS. This CDR3 is built from 15 residues. The CDR3 here is CASSEPGLAGNEQFF. The CDR3 region has the DNA TGTGCCAGCAGTGAACCCGGACTAGCGGGCAATGAGCAGTTCTTC.

V is TRBV28 and J is TRBJ2-3; D is tentatively TRBD1 or TRBD2 (5 bases each). With 3 bases removed from V and 0 bases from J, the gap between germline ends came to 19 bases. This CDR3 contains 18 residues. From germline, CDR1 is MDHEN and CDR2 SYDVKM. The CDR3, as DNA: TGTGCCAGCAGTTTCAGGCTCCCCACGGGACCTAGCACAGATACGCAGTATTTT. Residues: CASSFRLPTGPSTDTQYF.

The J gene is TRBJ2-3, the V gene TRBV7-9; 8 nucleotides align to TRBD2. This CDR3 contains 16 residues. The V gene end was trimmed by 5 bases and the J gene end by 1 base; junction bases not matched to a gene: 8. Per germline, CDR1 SEHNR and CDR2 FQNEAQ (reference sequence). The CDR3 region is CASSQKAGAGTDTQYF. As DNA, the CDR3 is TGTGCCAGCAGCCAAAAAGCGGGAGCGGGCACAGATACGCAGTATTTT.

As to this clone: Additional DNA sequences in this sample encode the identical CDR3. The chain employs TRBV27 and TRBJ2-7; 8 bases are a match to TRBD2. Germline CDR1 and CDR2: MNHEY and SMNVEV (reference sequence). The length of the CDR3 is 13 residues. Losses at the gene ends were 6 bases for V and 4 bases for J; bases not matched to a gene: 5. Here the CDR3 DNA reads TGTGCCAGCAGCCCCTCGGGGGGGTACGAGCAGTACTTC. Protein sequence: CASSPSGGYEQYF.

This chain joins TRBV10-3 and TRBJ1-2; no reliable D call. Germline CDR1 ENHRY, CDR2 SYGVKD. The CDR3 spans 12 residues. The V end was cut by 0 bases, the J end by 7 bases, with 6 bases between. This chain's CDR3 is CAISESTAGYTF. CDR3 nucleotide sequence: TGTGCCATCAGTGAGTCTACAGCTGGCTACACCTTC.

The V and J genes are TRBV2 and TRBJ2-1; maybe TRBD1 (7 bases). With 4 bases removed from V and 10 bases from J, the gap between germline ends came to 14 bases. CDR1 is SNHLY and CDR2 is FYNNEI in the germline V gene. The CDR3 runs to 13 residues. The CDR3 sequence is CASSVEGAGEQFF. Here the CDR3 DNA reads TGTGCCAGCAGTGTGGAGGGGGCCGGAGAGCAGTTCTTC.

CDR3 residues: CASSNVKGAGCGANVLTF. The CDR3 DNA reads TGTGCCAGCAGCAACGTCAAGGGTGCGGGGTGTGGGGCCAACGTCCTGACTTTC. The V call is TRBV21-1, the J call TRBJ2-6; the D segment call TRBD2 is taken from the table without a DNA check. TRBV21-1 is a pseudogene locus. The CDR3 covers 18 residues.

The CDR3 here is CASSLVAGRSYEQYF. The DNA for the CDR3 is TGTGCCAGCAGTTTGGTAGCGGGACGGTCCTACGAGCAGTACTTC. This sequence joins TRBV27 and TRBJ2-7; 8 bases fit TRBD2. With V trimmed by 3 bases and J by 1 base, 5 bases remained unmatched. The CDR3 contains 15 residues. Germline CDR1 reads MNHEY; CDR2 reads SMNVEV (reference sequence).

The chain employs TRBV18 and TRBJ2-7, with D possibly TRBD2 on 6 matching bases. The CDR3 contains 14 residues. Trimming took off 5 bases at V and 2 bases at J, with 13 bases between the two ends. The germline V gene has CDR1 KGHSH and CDR2 LQKENI. CDR3 sequence reads: CASSKFSGTYEQYF. CDR3 bases: TGTGCCAGCTCAAAATTTAGCGGAACCTACGAGCAGTACTTC.

As DNA, the CDR3 is TGCGCCAGCAGCCCCCAACCTCGGGGGAGAGGCTATGGCTACACCTTC. As protein: CASSPQPRGRGYGYTF. The chain is built from TRBV4-3 and TRBJ1-2, with a weak D call TRBD1 (5 bases). The CDR3 totals 16 residues. Trimming took off 4 bases at V and 4 bases at J, with 19 bases between the two ends. Germline CDR1 LGHNA, CDR2 YSLEER.

This clone appeared once. The chain is built from TRBV11-2 and TRBJ2-5; TRBD2 matches 9 bases. Per germline, CDR1 SGHAT and CDR2 FQNNGV. V shed 1 base, J shed 4 bases, and the junction held 7 bases outside the gene matches. The CDR3 runs 16 residues. This CDR3 is CASSLGTSGHRETQYF. DNA of the CDR3: TGTGCCAGCAGCTTAGGTACTAGCGGGCATCGAGAGACCCAGTACTTC.

The V gene is TRBV5-1, the J gene TRBJ2-7; D ambiguous. The V end was cut by 4 bases, the J end by 3 bases, with 14 bases between. This CDR3 has 14 amino acids. Germline loops: CDR1 SGHRS, CDR2 YFSETQ. The CDR3 region is CASSVDRPYYEQYF. The CDR3 bases are TGCGCCAGCAGCGTGGACCGACCTTACTACGAGCAGTACTTC.

The CDR3 region is CASSLVVGGGGYQETQYF. CDR3 in DNA: TGTGCCAGCAGCTTAGTGGTAGGGGGCGGGGGTTACCAAGAGACCCAGTACTTC. This rearrangement joins TRBV11-2 to TRBJ2-5; D is possibly TRBD1 or TRBD2 (7 bases each). Germline CDR1 reads SGHAT; CDR2 reads FQNNGV. Trimming took off 1 base at V and 0 bases at J, with 18 bases between the two ends. This CDR3 has 18 amino acids.

This clone was seen just once. The V and J genes are TRBV28 and TRBJ2-7; TRBD2 matches at 14 bases. CDR1 and CDR2 (germline): MDHEN, SYDVKM. The V and J ends lost 2 bases and 6 bases, in that order; junction bases with no gene match: 9. CDR3 length equals 17 residues. This CDR3 is CASSLPGLAGVVREQYF. As DNA, the CDR3 is TGTGCCAGCAGTTTACCGGGACTAGCGGGAGTCGTTCGCGAGCAGTACTTC.

The chain carries TRBV7-6 and TRBJ2-1; the D gene could be TRBD1 or TRBD2 (5 bases each). Germline-derived CDR1 and CDR2 are SGHVS and FNYEAQ. V was clipped by 0 bases and J by 8 bases, with 14 bases between them. The CDR3 runs 15 residues. Here the CDR3 DNA reads TGTGCCAGCAGCTTAGCGGGGGACCTACGCTATGAGCAGTTCTTC. The encoded protein is CASSLAGDLRYEQFF.

The chain uses TRBV13 and TRBJ2-7, with 7 nucleotides matching TRBD1. With V trimmed by 0 bases and J by 2 bases, 1 base remained unmatched. Germline assignment: CDR1 PRHDT and CDR2 FYEKMQ (reference sequence). The CDR3 has 14 amino acids. In DNA form, the CDR3 reads TGTGCCAGCAGCTTAGGCAGGGGGACCTACGAGCAGTACTTC. Protein product: CASSLGRGTYEQYF.

This chain connects TRBV10-2 to TRBJ2-7, with D uncertain. This CDR3 has 15 amino acids. Trimming removed 2 bases at V and 1 base at J, with 12 bases between. Germline lookup yields CDR1 WSHSY and CDR2 SAAADI. In nucleotides, the CDR3 is TGCGCCAGCAGTGAGAGATGGTTGAGGTCCTACGAGCAGTACTTC. Amino acid sequence: CASSERWLRSYEQYF.

This chain uses TRBV10-2 with TRBJ2-2; 16 bases match TRBD2. V gave up 10 bases and J gave up 4 bases; unmatched junction bases: 12. Germline values: CDR1 WSHSY, CDR2 SAAADI. CDR3 length equals 18 residues. The CDR3: CATLMGLAGGLATGELFF. For the CDR3, the DNA is TGCGCCACCTTAATGGGACTAGCGGGAGGGCTGGCCACCGGGGAGCTGTTTTTT.

The chain uses TRBV7-9 and TRBJ2-3, with 8 bases fitting TRBD1. In germline, CDR1 is SEHNR, CDR2 FQNEAQ (reference sequence). Germline trimming cut 7 bases from V and 3 bases from J; bases unmatched to any gene: 15. The CDR3 is 17 residues long. The CDR3 sequence is CASIRRETGERTDTQYF. For the CDR3, the DNA is TGTGCCAGCATCCGACGCGAGACAGGGGAGCGGACAGATACGCAGTATTTT.

The genes are TRBV2 and TRBJ2-7, with 9 bases that match TRBD1. The V gene end was trimmed by 5 bases and the J gene end by 1 base; junction bases not matched to a gene: 3. The CDR3 length is 14 residues. Germline loops: CDR1 SNHLY, CDR2 FYNNEI. CDR3 nucleotides: TGTGCCAGCAGTCCGACAGGGGGTTCCTACGAGCAGTACTTC. Protein: CASSPTGGSYEQYF.